Listed here are 22 T cell receptor beta chains from one sample, sequenced in a study of cytotoxic CD8 clonotypes in ibrutinib-treated CLL. The protocol was immunoSEQ multiplex PCR, while the TCRdb copy is restricted to in-frame clones and leaves out a portion. Of 110,000 to 150,000 clones listed, 70% to 85% are singletons. Sequences were derived from PBMCs, sampled after 12 months of ibrutinib treatment. The receptors were gathered from a human donor with chronic lymphocytic leukemia.

The V gene is TRBV18, the J gene TRBJ2-5; possibly TRBD1 or TRBD2 for D (5 bases each). Germline V CDR1 and CDR2: KGHSH, LQKENI. Deletions cut 1 base from V and 4 bases from J, with 13 bases between. The CDR3 totals 15 residues. The CDR3 here is CASSPLVGAGETQYF. The CDR3 DNA reads as TGTGCCAGCTCACCACTCGTTGGGGCGGGAGAGACCCAGTACTTC. Full variable domain (missing parts from reference TRBV18 and TRBJ2-5): NAGVMQNPRHLVRRRGQEARLRCSPMKGHSHVYWYRQLPEEGLKFMVYLQKENIIDESGMPKERFSAEFPKEGPSILRIQQVVRGDSAAYFCASSPLVGAGETQYFGPGTRLLVL.

The chain couples TRBV5-1 to TRBJ1-4, with 9 bases lining up with TRBD1. From germline, CDR1 is SGHRS and CDR2 YFSETQ. This CDR3 is built from 14 residues. V dropped 4 bases and J dropped 8; count of bases not matched to a gene: 6. CDR3: CASSLGQGFEKLFF. CDR3 in DNA: TGCGCCAGCAGCCTGGGACAGGGATTCGAAAAACTGTTTTTT.

CDR3 in amino acids: CASSMTSGGAYNEQFF. Written as DNA, the CDR3 is TGTGCCAGCAGTATGACTAGCGGGGGGGCCTACAATGAGCAGTTCTTC. The chain recombines TRBV27 with TRBJ2-1; 14 positions agree with TRBD2. Germline trimming cut 5 bases from V and 2 bases from J; bases unmatched to any gene: 2. Germline assignment: CDR1 MNHEY and CDR2 SMNVEV (reference sequence). The CDR3 is 16 amino acids.

This chain connects TRBV19 to TRBJ2-5; 8 bases line up with TRBD2. The junction had 9 bases not matched to a gene; V was cut back by 4 bases and J by 5 bases. CDR1 LNHDA and CDR2 SQIVND come from the germline V gene (reference sequence). The CDR3 has 15 amino acids. The CDR3 nucleotides read TGTGCCAGTAGTAACCAACGGGGGGGCCTGGAGACCCAGTACTTC. Protein sequence: CASSNQRGGLETQYF.

The chain links TRBV18 to TRBJ2-1; possibly TRBD2 for D (7 bases). There are 15 residues in the CDR3. CDR1 is KGHSH, CDR2 LQKENI, per germline. The V end lost 3 bases, the J end lost 8 bases, and 17 bases lay between the germline ends. CDR3 coding DNA: TGTGCCAGCTCACCGTTGGGGGGGGGCATAGATGAGCAGTTCTTC. Protein product: CASSPLGGGIDEQFF.

This clone was counted once. The CDR3 protein is CATSRDRGASTEAFF. The CDR3 nucleotides read TGTGCCACCAGCAGAGATCGCGGGGCGAGCACTGAAGCTTTCTTT. The rearrangement links TRBV15 to TRBJ1-1; D may be TRBD1 (5 bases). The V end lost 0 bases, the J end lost 4 bases, and 12 bases lay between the germline ends. The CDR3 runs to 15 residues. Germline CDR1 and CDR2: LNHNV and YYDKDF (reference sequence).

The CDR3 loop is CAIHASGLSNEQFF. CDR3 coding DNA: TGTGCCATCCACGCTAGCGGATTAAGCAATGAGCAGTTCTTC. The chain carries TRBV10-3 and TRBJ2-1; 7 nucleotides agree with TRBD2. The CDR3 length is 14 residues. V lost 8 bases and J lost 6; bases outside the gene matches: 10. Germline V gives CDR1 ENHRY, CDR2 SYGVKD.

The chain couples TRBV5-1 to TRBJ1-4, with a weak D call TRBD1 (5 bases). Germline values: CDR1 SGHRS, CDR2 YFSETQ. The V end lost 4 bases, the J end lost 3 bases, and 16 bases lay between the germline ends. The CDR3 has 16 residues. The CDR3 bases are TGCGCCAGCAGCCCGGGGCCCGAAGTACCTAATGAAAAACTGTTTTTT. Its translation: CASSPGPEVPNEKLFF. The full variable domain, rest sourced from reference TRBV5-1 and TRBJ1-4, is KAGVTQTPRYLIKTRGQQVTLSCSPISGHRSVSWYQQTPGQGLQFLFEYFSETQRNKGNFPGRFSGRQFSNSRSEMNVSTLELGDSALYLCASSPGPEVPNEKLFFGSGTQLSVL.

This clone appeared a single time. V gene TRBV9 combines with J gene TRBJ2-3, with 7 bases fitting TRBD2. With V trimmed by 0 bases and J by 1 base, 5 bases remained unmatched. CDR1 is SGDLS and CDR2 is YYNGEE in the germline V gene. The CDR3 covers 16 residues. The DNA of the CDR3 is TGTGCCAGCAGCGTAGGGGACTACTACCGCACAGATACGCAGTATTTT. Amino acid sequence: CASSVGDYYRTDTQYF. Variable domain in full (rest from reference TRBV9 and TRBJ2-3): DSGVTQTPKHLITATGQRVTLRCSPRSGDLSVYWYQQSLDQGLQFLIQYYNGEERAKGNILERFSAQQFPDLHSELNLSSLELGDSALYFCASSVGDYYRTDTQYFGPGTRLTVL.

This chain links TRBV6-5 with TRBJ1-1; D perhaps matches TRBD1 (6 bases). This CDR3 region has 14 residues. Germline V gene lookup returns CDR1 MNHEY and CDR2 SVGAGI. V shed 4 bases and J shed 0 bases, with 9 bases lying between them. The CDR3: CASSFRGMNTEAFF. CDR3 nucleotide sequence: TGTGCCAGCAGTTTCAGGGGCATGAACACTGAAGCTTTCTTT.

The chain couples TRBV18 to TRBJ2-2, with 10 bases matching TRBD1. CDR1 is KGHSH, CDR2 LQKENI, per germline. Trimming took 2 bases from V and 5 from J; bases not matched to a gene: 5. The CDR3 is 16 amino acids. CDR3 residues: CASSPDRGLVTGELFF. CDR3 nucleotides: TGTGCCAGCTCACCAGACAGGGGGCTGGTAACCGGGGAGCTGTTTTTT.

This clone was observed a handful of times. For the CDR3, the DNA is TGTGCCAGCACCGTTGACAGGGGAACCTACAATGAGCAGTTCTTC. Protein: CASTVDRGTYNEQFF. The chain combines TRBV7-2 with TRBJ2-1, with TRBD1 matching 8 bases. Per the germline V gene, CDR1 is SGHTA and CDR2 is FQGNSA. This CDR3 has 15 amino acids. Trimming at V came to 7 bases and at J to 2 bases, leaving 7 bases not matched to a gene.

V usage is TRBV21-1 and J usage is TRBJ2-5. TRBV21-1 is an annotated pseudogene. CDR3 length: 17 amino acids. The chain's CDR3 is CASSATFWSGAGETQYF. In DNA, the CDR3 is TGTGCCAGCAGCGCTACCTTCTGGTCCGGGGCGGGCGAGACCCAGTACTTC.

The chain has TRBV5-4 and TRBJ2-7; D is undetermined. The CDR3 extends over 12 amino acids. Germline CDR1 and CDR2: SGHNT and YYREEE (reference sequence). V was trimmed by 0 bases and J by 6 bases, leaving 7 bases between them. Here the CDR3 reads CASSLGGPEQYF. The CDR3 coding sequence is TGTGCCAGCAGCTTGGGAGGCCCCGAGCAGTACTTC.

The chain uses TRBV5-1 and TRBJ1-3; possibly TRBD1 for D (6 bases). Germline loops: CDR1 SGHRS, CDR2 YFSETQ. With 7 bases removed from V and 2 bases from J, the gap between germline ends came to 22 bases. The CDR3 length is 17 residues. CDR3 coding DNA: TGCGCCAGCTCACAGACCCCCTTAGGGGGGGCTGGAAACACCATATATTTT. It yields the protein CASSQTPLGGAGNTIYF.

This clone has only a few counts. The chain combines TRBV4-1 with TRBJ1-4; 10 bases map to TRBD1. This CDR3 region has 15 residues. Germline trimming cut 2 bases from V and 6 bases from J; bases unmatched to any gene: 3. Germline CDR1 and CDR2: MGHRA and YSYEKL. The CDR3, as DNA: TGCGCCAGCAGCCAACGGACAGGGGGGGATGAAAAACTGTTTTTT. Its protein is CASSQRTGGDEKLFF.

This rearrangement joins TRBV11-2 to TRBJ2-3, with D unclear. Trimming removed 4 bases from V and 1 base from J, with 15 bases in between. The CDR3 covers 16 residues. Germline V CDR1 and CDR2: SGHAT, FQNNGV. This CDR3 reads CASSSTRPSGTDTQYF. The CDR3 nucleotides are TGTGCCAGCAGCTCCACCCGCCCTAGTGGCACAGATACGCAGTATTTT.

The chain employs TRBV7-2 and TRBJ1-2; 9 positions match TRBD1. V trimming: 1 base; J trimming: 4 bases; junction bases outside the gene matches: 4. The germline gives CDR1 SGHTA, CDR2 FQGNSA. CDR3 size: 15 residues. Here the CDR3 DNA reads TGTGCCAGCAGCTTAGGTGGACAGGGGCTCTATGGCTACACCTTC. As protein: CASSLGGQGLYGYTF.

J is TRBJ2-7 and V is TRBV4-2; D not certain. CDR1 is LGHNA, CDR2 YNFKEQ, per germline. Trimming stripped 4 bases from V and 3 bases from J, with 10 bases between. This CDR3 is built from 13 residues. CDR3 sequence (DNA): TGTGCCAGCAGCCGCCTCAACAGCTACGAGCAGTACTTC. As protein: CASSRLNSYEQYF.

In its sample, this clone was seen a few times. V gene TRBV6-5 combines with J gene TRBJ2-1; perhaps D is TRBD1 or TRBD2 (5 bases each). The V end was cut by 2 bases, the J end by 6 bases, with 11 bases between. Germline V lookup: CDR1 MNHEY, CDR2 SVGAGI. The CDR3 extends over 14 amino acids. Here the CDR3 DNA reads TGTGCCAGCAGTTACATCGAGGGGTCCAATGAGCAGTTCTTC. It is translated as CASSYIEGSNEQFF.

The chain recombines TRBV13 with TRBJ1-2; 8 bases agree with TRBD1. The CDR3 runs to 14 residues. The J segment lost 5 bases and the V segment lost 5 bases, leaving 7 bases of the junction unmatched. Germline V lookup: CDR1 PRHDT, CDR2 FYEKMQ (reference sequence). In DNA, the CDR3 is TGTGCCAGCAGCGAAGACAGGGGCACTTATGGCTACACCTTC. It is translated as CASSEDRGTYGYTF.

The rearrangement links TRBV18 to TRBJ2-1, with D perhaps matching TRBD1 (5 bases). Germline V gene lookup returns CDR1 KGHSH and CDR2 LQKENI. CDR3 length: 14 residues. V was shortened by 5 bases and J by 3 bases, with 11 bases between the two germline ends. In nucleotides, the CDR3 is TGTGCCAGCTCATCGACAAGGGGCTACAATGAGCAGTTCTTC. As protein: CASSSTRGYNEQFF.